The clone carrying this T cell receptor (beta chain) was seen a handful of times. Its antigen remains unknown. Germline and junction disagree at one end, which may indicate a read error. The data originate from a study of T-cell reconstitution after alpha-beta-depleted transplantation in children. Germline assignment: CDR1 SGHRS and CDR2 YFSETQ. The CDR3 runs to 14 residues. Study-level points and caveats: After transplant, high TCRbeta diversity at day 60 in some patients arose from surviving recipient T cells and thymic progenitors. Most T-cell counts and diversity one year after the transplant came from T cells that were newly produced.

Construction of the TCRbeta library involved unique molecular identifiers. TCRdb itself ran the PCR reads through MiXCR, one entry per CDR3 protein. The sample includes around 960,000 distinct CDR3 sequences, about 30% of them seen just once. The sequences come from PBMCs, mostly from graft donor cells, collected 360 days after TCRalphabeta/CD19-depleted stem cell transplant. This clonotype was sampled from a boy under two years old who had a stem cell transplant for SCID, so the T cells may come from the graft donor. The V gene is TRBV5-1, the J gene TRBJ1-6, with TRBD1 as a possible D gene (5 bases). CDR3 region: CASSSGTGDSPLHF. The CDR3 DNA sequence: TGTGCCAGCAGCTCGGGGACGGGAGATTCACCCCTCCACTTT.